These 4 T cell receptor beta chains came from one sample sequenced in a study of shared T cell receptors in the human thymus. Only in-frame clones appear in the TCRdb table, and some are missing; sequencing was by immunoSEQ multiplex PCR. The sample includes 500,000 to 550,000 clones, around three quarters of them seen just once. These records were also assigned to another study, of human thymus T cells.

Specimen: thymocytes. The receptor source for this set is a boy in the first two years of life with a congenital heart defect.

This clone was picked up a small number of times. The chain carries TRBV6-4 and TRBJ2-7; 9 positions match TRBD2. CDR1 is MRHNA, CDR2 SNTAGT, per germline. This CDR3 spans 15 amino acids. With 3 bases clipped from V and 2 bases from J, the junction kept 5 bases outside the gene matches. For the CDR3, the DNA is TGTGCCAGCAGTGAAGGTAGCGGGAGCCCCTACGAGCAGTACTTC. Translated: CASSEGSGSPYEQYF.

The chain employs TRBV7-6 and TRBJ2-2; no firm D call. The CDR3 has 13 residues. The V and J ends lost 5 bases and 1 base respectively, with 5 bases between them. CDR1 is SGHVS, CDR2 FNYEAQ, per germline. In DNA, the CDR3 is TGTGCCAGCAGCCCACAGAACACCGGGGAGCTGTTTTTT. Protein product: CASSPQNTGELFF.

CDR3 residues: CSVNPPIREKLFF. The CDR3 DNA is TGCAGCGTGAACCCCCCTATACGAGAAAAACTGTTTTTT. The chain couples TRBV29-1 to TRBJ1-4; D not certain. From germline, CDR1 is SQVTM and CDR2 ANQGSEA. With 6 bases removed from V and 8 bases from J, the gap between germline ends came to 16 bases. The CDR3 sequence is 13 residues long.

The chain uses TRBV30 and TRBJ2-1; 9 bases align to TRBD2. Germline V CDR1 and CDR2: GTSNPN, SVGIG (reference sequence). The ends lost 5 bases at V and 9 bases at J; junction bases unmatched: 14. The CDR3 covers 15 residues. CDR3 amino acids: CAWGKGSGRGGEQFF. CDR3 DNA: TGTGCCTGGGGTAAGGGTAGCGGGAGAGGTGGTGAGCAGTTCTTC.